Presented here are 28 T cell receptor beta chains from one specimen sequenced in a study of blood T cells in healthy people across ages (dated by TCRdb to 2014 to 2015). The receptor library was made with 5' RACE. The sample was run on an Illumina HiSeq 2500. The second PCR ran for roughly 7 to 11 cycles and used a J-beta primer mix along with a sample-barcoded 5' primer. The public reads were reanalyzed by TCRdb: fastp trimming at Q25, MiXCR alignment, in-frame beta chains only. A single entry per CDR3 protein holds the most common genes and DNA from its merged rows. The sample data list about a million distinct CDR3 sequences, and around two fifths of these were observed just once. The ten largest account for 10% to 15% of the sample. Sequencing was carried out using blood. All receptors come from a man aged 18 to 29 in good health.

Remarks on this clonotype: A much bigger clone sits one base away, suggesting this may be a read error. The chain links TRBV13 to TRBJ2-5, with D perhaps TRBD1 (6 bases). Germline V gene data show CDR1 as PRHDT and CDR2 as FYEKMQ (reference sequence). The CDR3 is 16 residues long. In DNA form, the CDR3 reads TGTGCCAGCAGCTTAGCCTACGGGACACCACAAGAGACCCAGCACTTC. Translated, it gives CASSLAYGTPQETQHF. Supplemented by reference TRBV13 and TRBJ2-5, the full variable domain reads AAGVIQSPRHLIKEKRETATLKCYPIPRHDTVYWYQQGPGQDPQFLISFYEKMQSDKGSIPDRFSAQQFSDYHSELNMSSLELGDSALYFCASSLAYGTPQETQHFGPGTRLLVL.

The J gene is TRBJ2-7, the V gene TRBV4-2; D ambiguous. V was shortened by 0 bases and J by 7 bases, with 13 bases between the two germline ends. Germline assignment: CDR1 LGHNA and CDR2 YNFKEQ. The CDR3 contains 14 residues. CDR3 coding DNA: TGTGCCAGCAGCCAAGATGCCTCTGGCAATGAGCAGTACTTC. This sequence encodes CASSQDASGNEQYF.

The chain couples TRBV5-6 to TRBJ1-3; D call uncertain. V was clipped by 4 bases and J by 6 bases, with 11 bases between them. In germline, CDR1 is SGHDT, CDR2 YYEEEE. CDR3 length: 13 residues. The DNA of the CDR3 is TGTGCCAGCAGCCACCGAACTCTAAACACCATATATTTT. This gives the protein CASSHRTLNTIYF. Full variable domain (missing parts from reference TRBV5-6 and TRBJ1-3): DAGVTQSPTHLIKTRGQQVTLRCSPKSGHDTVSWYQQALGQGPQFIFQYYEEEERQRGNFPDRFSGHQFPNYSSELNVNALLLGDSALYLCASSHRTLNTIYFGEGSWLTVV.

This clonotype appeared many times. CDR3 DNA sequence: TGCAGTGCTGCCGGACAGGGGACTGGTTACAATGAGCAGTTCTTC. It translates to CSAAGQGTGYNEQFF. The chain is built from TRBV20-1 and TRBJ2-1; TRBD1 matches 9 bases. Germline V gene data show CDR1 as DFQATT and CDR2 as SNEGSKA (reference sequence). This CDR3 contains 15 residues. V gave up 5 bases and J gave up 4 bases; unmatched junction bases: 9.

The V gene is TRBV6-1, the J gene TRBJ2-5; the D is unclear. CDR3 length equals 13 residues. Trimming took off 1 base at V and 11 bases at J, with 14 bases between the two ends. Per the germline V gene, CDR1 is MNHNS and CDR2 is SASEGT. The chain's CDR3 is CASSEDMGYGQYF. As DNA, the CDR3 is TGTGCCAGCAGTGAAGATATGGGGTATGGGCAGTACTTC.

This sequence joins TRBV3-1 and TRBJ1-1, with 7 bases lining up with TRBD1. The trim removed 3 bases at V and 1 base at J, leaving 2 bases unmatched. The germline V gene has CDR1 LGHDT and CDR2 YNNKEL (reference sequence). The CDR3 is 14 amino acids. The CDR3 nucleotides are TGTGCCAGCAGCCACCGGACAGGGAACACTGAAGCTTTCTTT. Translating it yields CASSHRTGNTEAFF. Complete variable domain (other parts from reference TRBV3-1 and TRBJ1-1): DTAVSQTPKYLVTQMGNDKSIKCEQNLGHDTMYWYKQDSKKFLKIMFSYNNKELIINETVPNRFSPKSPDKAHLNLHINSLELGDSAVYFCASSHRTGNTEAFFGQGTRLTVV.

The chain employs TRBV7-9 and TRBJ2-1; TRBD1 is a possible D gene (6 bases). V was shortened by 2 bases and J by 5 bases, with 13 bases between the two germline ends. Germline V gene sequence: CDR1 SEHNR, CDR2 FQNEAQ (reference sequence). CDR3 length: 15 residues. The CDR3 sequence: CASSLNRVGHNEQFF. The CDR3 DNA reads TGTGCCAGCAGCTTAAACAGGGTGGGTCACAATGAGCAGTTCTTC.

The genes are TRBV2 and TRBJ1-1; unclear D gene. The germline gives CDR1 SNHLY, CDR2 FYNNEI. The CDR3 is made up of 12 amino acids. V lost 6 bases, J lost 3 bases, and 8 bases lay in between. CDR3 sequence reads: CASRFDYTEAFF. CDR3 DNA: TGTGCCAGCAGATTTGACTACACTGAAGCTTTCTTT.

In its sample, this clonotype was seen a few times. The gene calls are TRBV6-4 and TRBJ1-5, with 11 bases that match TRBD1. CDR1 is MRHNA, CDR2 SNTAGT, per germline. CDR3 length: 18 residues. Unmatched junction bases numbered 8, after V lost 0 bases and J lost 4 bases. For the CDR3, the DNA is TGTGCCAGCAGTGACTCGACCGGGACAGGGGGTTCTAATCAGCCCCAGCATTTT. It translates to CASSDSTGTGGSNQPQHF.

This clonotype was observed a few times. The chain has TRBV28 and TRBJ1-2; D unclear. The V gene's germline CDR1 is MDHEN and CDR2 SYDVKM. Between the trimmed V and J ends, which lost 3 bases and 8 bases, there was a span of 16 bases. The CDR3 covers 14 residues. The CDR3 coding sequence is TGTGCCAGCAGTTTGTCTGCCGGAATTCGGGGCTACACCTTC. Protein sequence: CASSLSAGIRGYTF.

This clonotype came up once. The chain combines TRBV20-1 with TRBJ2-7; perhaps TRBD2 as D (6 bases). TRBJ2-5 explains the end of the DNA better; the J call may be wrong. The CDR3 has 17 amino acids. In germline, CDR1 is DFQATT, CDR2 SNEGSKA (reference sequence). The CDR3 protein is CSARAIVSGPEGETQYF. Here the CDR3 DNA reads TGCAGTGCTAGAGCCATTGTGTCGGGACCGGAGGGGGAGACCCAGTACTTC.

This clonotype came up once. V gene TRBV11-2 combines with J gene TRBJ2-5; D unresolved. The better agreement between TRBJ2-4 and the DNA end casts doubt on the J call. This CDR3 is built from 13 residues. Germline V gives CDR1 SGHAT, CDR2 FQNNGV. The CDR3 region is CASSLAGQNIQYF. The CDR3 DNA sequence: TGTGCCAGCAGCTTAGCAGGTCAAAACATTCAGTACTTC.

Points on this clonotype: This may arise from a read error, as a much more abundant clone is one base away. The V gene is TRBV12-3 or TRBV12-4, the J gene TRBJ1-5; tentatively, D is TRBD1 (6 bases). The germline V and J ends were trimmed by 5 bases and 3 bases, with 14 bases remaining between them. The CDR3 covers 15 residues. The DNA of the CDR3 is TGTGCCAGCAGTCCGCGACAGGCCTCCAATCAGCCCCAGCATTTT. Its translation is CASSPRQASNQPQHF.

This clonotype was found a few times. This chain connects TRBV29-1 to TRBJ2-1; D possibly corresponds to TRBD2 (5 bases). Germline V gene lookup returns CDR1 SQVTM and CDR2 ANQGSEA. This CDR3 spans 15 amino acids. Trimming cost V 7 bases and J 7 bases, with 23 bases left between them. CDR3 DNA sequence: TGCAGCGGCATCATTAGCGTTGTCTTGGGGAATGAGCAGTTCTTC. Amino acid sequence: CSGIISVVLGNEQFF.

The V call is TRBV20-1, the J call TRBJ2-5; 9 bases agree with TRBD2. The V gene's germline CDR1 is DFQATT and CDR2 SNEGSKA (reference sequence). Germline trimming cut 6 bases from V and 6 bases from J; bases unmatched to any gene: 5. The CDR3 runs to 12 residues. The CDR3 here is CSAGTSTQTQYF. The CDR3 DNA is TGCAGTGCCGGGACTAGCACTCAGACCCAGTACTTC.

The J gene is TRBJ2-5, the V gene TRBV7-9; D gene uncertain. Between the trimmed V and J ends, which lost 1 base and 4 bases, there was a span of 7 bases. This CDR3 region has 13 residues. Germline V lookup: CDR1 SEHNR, CDR2 FQNEAQ (reference sequence). CDR3 loop: CASSLGFVETQYF. The CDR3 nucleotides are TGTGCCAGCAGCTTAGGATTCGTAGAGACCCAGTACTTC.

V is TRBV5-1 and J is TRBJ2-3; D uncertain. Trimming took off 1 base at V and 6 bases at J, with 9 bases between the two ends. The CDR3 has 13 residues. From germline, CDR1 is SGHRS and CDR2 YFSETQ. The CDR3 nucleotides read TGCGCCAGCAGCTTGTCGGATCCGGATACGCAGTATTTT. Translating gives CASSLSDPDTQYF.

This clonotype was seen a few times. J is TRBJ1-1 and V is TRBV10-3; D gene uncertain. Trimming took off 5 bases at V and 3 bases at J, with 10 bases between the two ends. The CDR3 sequence is 13 residues long. Germline-derived CDR1 and CDR2 are ENHRY and SYGVKD. CDR3 nucleotides: TGTGCCATCAGTTCCGACCGGTACACTGAAGCTTTCTTT. Translated, it gives CAISSDRYTEAFF.

This clonotype occurred a few times. The rearrangement uses TRBV2 and TRBJ1-2, with D possibly TRBD1 on 5 matching bases. The V gene's germline CDR1 is SNHLY and CDR2 FYNNEI. Trimming left V 4 bases short and J 1 base short, with 19 bases between. This CDR3 is built from 17 residues. The CDR3 nucleotides read TGTGCCAGCAGTGCCATCCTGGGACGAGGGTTTAACTATGGCTACACCTTC. It is translated as CASSAILGRGFNYGYTF.

The V and J genes are TRBV18 and TRBJ2-5; D not certain. Trimming removed 2 bases from V and 2 bases from J, with 9 bases in between. Germline CDR1 and CDR2: KGHSH and LQKENI. The CDR3 spans 14 residues. The CDR3 nucleotides are TGTGCCAGCTCACCAATGGCCGTACAAGAGACCCAGTACTTC. Protein product: CASSPMAVQETQYF.

The chain has TRBV7-9 and TRBJ2-1; tentative D call: TRBD1 (7 bases). Germline CDR1 and CDR2: SEHNR and FQNEAQ (reference sequence). Trimming left V 1 base short and J 4 bases short, with 23 bases between. The CDR3 sequence is 19 residues long. The CDR3 here is CASSLGSLPGGSQYNEQFF. CDR3 DNA sequence: TGTGCCAGCAGCTTAGGCTCCCTTCCAGGGGGGTCGCAGTACAATGAGCAGTTCTTC. The full variable domain, with the rest looked up from reference TRBV7-9 and TRBJ2-1, is DTGVSQNPRHKITKRGQNVTFRCDPISEHNRLYWYRQTLGQGPEFLTYFQNEAQLEKSRLLSDRFSAERPKGSFSTLEIQRTEQGDSAMYLCASSLGSLPGGSQYNEQFFGPGTRLTVL.

V gene TRBV20-1 combines with J gene TRBJ2-7; 7 nucleotides agree with TRBD2. CDR1 is DFQATT, CDR2 SNEGSKA, per germline (reference sequence). The CDR3 loop spans 15 amino acids. The junction had 8 bases not matched to a gene; V was cut back by 0 bases and J by 3 bases. CDR3 coding DNA: TGCAGTGCTAGAGATGGGAGGGTCCCCAGCTACGAGCAGTACTTC. Translating it yields CSARDGRVPSYEQYF.

This rearrangement joins TRBV6-6 to TRBJ2-5, with D unclear. Per the germline V gene, CDR1 is MNHNY and CDR2 is SVGAGI (reference sequence). V lost 10 bases and J 11 bases, leaving 23 bases between the germline ends. CDR3 size: 13 residues. The CDR3 DNA reads as TGTGCCACGGCTGCTCCCCTCCCGCATGAGCAGTACTTC. This codes for CATAAPLPHEQYF.

V is TRBV6-2 or TRBV6-3 and J is TRBJ2-5; D tentatively reads TRBD1 or TRBD2 (5 bases each). Germline CDR1 is MNHEY and CDR2 is SVGEGT. The CDR3 runs to 14 residues. With 2 bases removed from V and 5 bases from J, the gap between germline ends came to 12 bases. CDR3 DNA: TGTGCCAGCAGTTACATGGGGGAAAGTGAGACCCAGTACTTC. Amino acid sequence: CASSYMGESETQYF.

This clonotype was observed a few times. This chain joins TRBV5-1 and TRBJ1-4; TRBD1 matches 9 bases. The J segment lost 3 bases and the V segment lost 0 bases, leaving 9 bases of the junction unmatched. From germline, CDR1 is SGHRS and CDR2 YFSETQ. The CDR3 covers 18 residues. As DNA, the CDR3 is TGCGCCAGCAGCTTGGAGGGACAGGGCCTTTTCCCTAATGAAAAACTGTTTTTT. Its protein is CASSLEGQGLFPNEKLFF.

This clonotype was detected only a few times. V usage is TRBV15 and J usage is TRBJ2-1; D unclear. CDR3 length: 12 amino acids. The V gene's germline CDR1 is LNHNV and CDR2 YYDKDF (reference sequence). V was pared by 5 bases and J by 7 bases, with 9 bases between. The DNA of the CDR3 is TGTGCCACCAGCGAAGTAGGGAATGAGCAGTTCTTC. Encoded protein: CATSEVGNEQFF.

The chain couples TRBV20-1 to TRBJ2-7, with TRBD1 as a possible D gene (6 bases). The CDR3 runs to 13 residues. The V gene's germline CDR1 is DFQATT and CDR2 SNEGSKA (reference sequence). V dropped 4 bases and J dropped 5 bases, with 15 bases sitting between them. The CDR3 DNA is TGCAGTGCTAAACCGGGACATTGGGACGAGCAGTACTTC. Translating it yields CSAKPGHWDEQYF.

The chain couples TRBV12-3 or TRBV12-4 to TRBJ1-5; D unresolved. The V end lost 2 bases, the J end lost 0 bases, and 14 bases lay between the germline ends. This CDR3 contains 17 residues. This chain's CDR3 is CASSLWAEDNSNQPQHF. CDR3 nucleotide sequence: TGTGCCAGCAGTTTATGGGCAGAGGATAATAGCAATCAGCCCCAGCATTTT.